This TCR beta chain was observed in a study of neurological immune-mediated disorders (dated by TCRdb to the late 2010s). Regarding the study in general: Peripheral blood TCR-beta repertoires from patients with HTLV-I-associated myelopathy (HAM/TSP), patients with multiple sclerosis, and healthy controls were compared in the study using UMI-based sequencing. Technical triplicate libraries were sequenced to precisely calculate the variability in frequency of each individual clone. The 106 TCR-beta libraries covered PBMC samples along with longitudinal samples, technical triplicates, and paired sorted CD4+ and CD8+ T-cell subsets. The cohort included about 70 subjects: roughly 14 with HAM/TSP, around 34 with multiple sclerosis, and around 20 healthy controls. Broader findings and caveats from the paper: TCR clonal expansion was highest in HAM/TSP patients and lowest in MS patients, with MS patients falling below even healthy controls. Across subjects, expanded clones never shared an identical CDR3 amino acid sequence, which suggests that the TCR-beta repertoires in every group were private.

What the time point label conveys for this sample: technical triplicate 1. For sorted-subset TCR libraries, over 900,000 sorted CD4+ or CD8+ T cells were used. Peripheral blood was subjected to Ficoll-Hypaque density gradient centrifugation to isolate PBMCs, which were then cryopreserved in liquid nitrogen. Paired sorted CD4+ and CD8+ subsets came from healthy controls, HAM/TSP patients and MS patients. The cysteine opens and the phenylalanine closes a CDR3 of 16 amino acids. Of all the DNA, just the CDR3 is kept, 48 bases in frame from base 1. From the germline V gene, CDR1 is SGHDT and CDR2 is YYEEEE. V loses 2 bases, J loses 2 bases, and the germline ends lie 13 bases apart. Comment on this clonotype: Its antigen is unknown. Base qualities are not recorded, but no much larger clone differs from it by a single base.

cDNA synthesis used template-switch 5'RACE with a primer carrying a 10-nucleotide random unique molecular identifier tagging each TCR transcript. Over 180 million TCR-beta sequences, covering 15-18 subjects, were produced in each sequencing run. The RNeasy kit was used for extraction of total RNA. The KAPA Real-time Library Amplification kit was used to amplify TCR-beta VDJ regions with primers for the TCR constant region and the 5'RACE anchor. A first PCR added sample indexes and Illumina adaptors, after which a second PCR increased the library yield. The roughly 650 bp TCR product was size-selected on a 2% E-gel SizeSelection system after Ampure bead purification. Before pooling, libraries had their quality checked on a Bioanalyzer, their concentration measured with Qubit, and their quantity determined with the Kapa Library Quantification kit. An Illumina HiSeq 2500 sequenced the libraries paired-end 2 x 150 bp. To increase sequence diversity, about 25-31% phiX was spiked into each library pool. Processing in the source paper ran as follows. The UMI-based MiGEC pipeline processed quality-filtered reads and removed over 80% of raw TCR sequences during error correction. VDJ genes were aligned to IMGT germline references, and each clonotype was defined by a unique CDR3 amino acid sequence together with V-J genes. Clonal expansion, Shannon diversity and CDR3 relatedness were evaluated with VDJtools (CalcPairwiseDistances, ClusterSamples), while phylogenetic trees were built in CLCbio workbench. Expanded clones were defined as having at least 8 unique UMIs, based on coefficient-of-variation modelling across technical triplicates. TCRdb ran its own pipeline on the public reads, namely fastp trimming at Q25 and MiXCR clone calling, and kept in-frame beta chains. Each entry is one CDR3 protein sequence, shown with its most common DNA and genes. The V and J calls follow TCRdb's processing rather than the paper's. This sample is represented by tens of thousands of distinct CDR3 sequences; around 14% of them were singletons. The ten biggest clones cover roughly 5.4% of the sample.

The chain links TRBV5-6 with TRBJ2-2; the D gene cannot be resolved reliably. The sample consisted of CD4+ T cells from blood. This receptor was obtained from a female donor with HTLV-1-associated myelopathy (HAM/TSP). The CDR3 sequence is CASSLARNGNTGELFF. The nucleotide sequence is TGTGCCAGCAGCTTAGCACGTAACGGAAACACCGGGGAGCTGTTTTTT.